What follows describes a single T cell receptor beta chain. Antigen specificity is unknown. Sequenced by immunoSEQ multiplex PCR; TCRdb stores in-frame clones only, minus some. The table lists about 99,000 clones, approximately 88% of them singletons. These data originate in a study of T cell responses to AZD1222 COVID-19 vaccine. The study, taken as a whole, reports: Researchers report vaccine-associated CD4 TCRs spanning spike, with dominance at 160-218 and 743-854. Compared with day 0, the breadth and depth of the Spike-specific TCR repertoire rose significantly after two doses of AZD1222. Variant regions that are unmutated are reportedly the target of nearly half of spike-specific TCRs. White British donors predominated, females outnumbered males, and clonal diversity was possibly underestimated.

V was pared by 5 bases and J by 6 bases, with 13 bases between. This CDR3 is 13 amino acids long. Germline CDR1 is MNHEY and CDR2 is SVGAGI. This TCR derives from an adult in good health. Sequenced material: peripheral blood, taken on day 0 of AZD1222 vaccination. The rearrangement links TRBV6-5 to TRBJ1-2; the D gene is possibly TRBD1 (6 bases). The CDR3 DNA sequence: TGTGCCAGCAGTAACAACAGGGATCATGGCTACACCTTC. Encoded protein: CASSNNRDHGYTF.